This T cell receptor beta chain was recorded in a study of cytomegalovirus exposure and HLA in healthy donors. On the study more broadly: Early release data held 80 million to 100 million unique TCRs from HLA-typed donors.

This CDR3 spans 17 amino acids. CDR1 and CDR2 from the germline V gene are LGHNT and FRNRAP. V gave up 5 bases and J gave up 5 bases; unmatched junction bases: 15. Study-wide results and limits: Roughly uniform sequencing depth across donors was assumed, possibly incorrectly. TCR beta V- and J-gene trimming, according to a later analysis, was linked to a missense DCLRE1C variant.

The PCR used 60 Vbeta and 13 Jbeta primers. The method was immunoSEQ multiplex PCR; TCRdb's version includes in-frame clones alone and lacks a portion of them. Its listing shows 150,000 to 200,000 clones. Concerning this clone: Antigen specificity is unknown.

The gene calls are TRBV12-5 and TRBJ2-5; 9 nucleotides match TRBD2. Sequenced input: PBMCs. The clonotype comes from a woman between 18 and 29 years old in good health and CMV-seropositive. The chain's CDR3 is CASGPPGAGGPEETQYF. CDR3 bases: TGTGCTAGTGGTCCTCCGGGGGCGGGAGGGCCTGAGGAGACCCAGTACTTC.